The next 4 T cell receptor beta chains were all read from a single sample in a study of radiation and T cells in renal cell carcinoma. Time point indicated: baseline pretreatment blood. Treatment defined: 15 Gy SBRT to primary tumor, nephrectomy 4 weeks later. Sequencing used immunoSEQ multiplex PCR; TCRdb keeps in-frame clones, though not all of them. The sample lists 100,000 to 150,000 clones, around 84% occurring once. Material: blood, obtained from a patient whose treatment included radiotherapy and nephrectomy. The receptors stem from a woman between 55 and 75 years old with renal cell carcinoma.

This clone has only a few counts. The gene calls are TRBV7-9 and TRBJ2-2; D is uncertain. The CDR3 spans 14 residues. Trimming took 2 bases from V and 2 from J, leaving 6 bases between them. Germline-derived CDR1 and CDR2 are SEHNR and FQNEAQ (reference sequence). DNA of the CDR3: TGTGCCAGCAGCTTACGACGAAACACCGGGGAGCTGTTTTTT. This codes for CASSLRRNTGELFF.

V and J are TRBV11-2 and TRBJ2-5; D remains unclear. The V gene's germline CDR1 is SGHAT and CDR2 FQNNGV. V lost 1 base, J lost 2 bases, and 8 bases lay in between. The CDR3 has 14 amino acids. The CDR3 protein is CASSLGRHQETQYF. The CDR3 nucleotides read TGTGCCAGCAGCTTAGGACGCCATCAAGAGACCCAGTACTTC. The full variable domain, in which reference TRBV11-2 and TRBJ2-5 provide the parts outside the CDR3, is EAGVAQSPRYKIIEKRQSVAFWCNPISGHATLYWYQQILGQGPKLLIQFQNNGVVDDSQLPKDRFSAERLKGVDSTLKIQPAKLEDSAVYLCASSLGRHQETQYFGPGTRLLVL.

This chain uses TRBV5-6 with TRBJ1-1; D call uncertain. This CDR3 comprises 17 residues. V was trimmed by 1 base and J by 3 bases, leaving 19 bases between them. Germline V lookup: CDR1 SGHDT, CDR2 YYEEEE. CDR3 in amino acids: CASSLFDSRFRDTEAFF. As DNA, the CDR3 is TGTGCCAGCAGCTTGTTCGATTCCAGGTTTAGGGACACTGAAGCTTTCTTT.

V is TRBV4-2 and J is TRBJ1-2, with D unresolved. Trimming took off 0 bases at V and 3 bases at J, with 11 bases between the two ends. There are 15 residues in the CDR3. Germline CDR1 reads LGHNA; CDR2 reads YNFKEQ. The CDR3 DNA reads TGTGCCAGCAGCCAAGAGGAACCTGGAGACTATGGCTACACCTTC. It codes for CASSQEEPGDYGYTF.